The sequence of this T cell receptor beta chain was determined in a study of blood T cell repertoires in COVID-19. Looking at the study overall: T cells, B-cell-depleted T cells, or PBMCs provided the cDNA or gDNA that served as material.

Sequencing was performed with immunoSEQ multiplex PCR; in TCRdb, only in-frame clones are kept and a portion is missing. In the table there are 15,000 to 20,000 clones, 70% to 90% of which are singletons. Deletions cut 6 bases from V and 4 bases from J, with 15 bases between. CDR1 KGHSH and CDR2 LQKENI come from the germline V gene. The CDR3 length is 14 residues. The chain uses TRBV18 and TRBJ1-2; a weak D match, TRBD1 (5 bases). This clonotype was obtained from a human donor in a cohort sampled during active COVID-19. Sequenced material: peripheral blood. For the CDR3, the DNA is TGTGCCAGCTCGCCAGGGTCAGGAGGCTATGGCTACACCTTC. Encoded protein: CASSPGSGGYGYTF. The full variable domain, rest sourced from reference TRBV18 and TRBJ1-2, is NAGVMQNPRHLVRRRGQEARLRCSPMKGHSHVYWYRQLPEEGLKFMVYLQKENIIDESGMPKERFSAEFPKEGPSILRIQQVVRGDSAAYFCASSPGSGGYGYTFGSGTRLTVV.